The 30 T cell receptor beta chains in this list originate from one sample, sequenced in a study of naive and memory T cell subsets. Both TRBC1 and TRBC2 were covered by a beta constant-region primer of two equimolar oligonucleotides. TCRdb called the UMI-ligation and nested PCR reads again in MiXCR, with one record for every CDR3 protein. Altogether roughly 91,000 distinct CDR3 sequences are present, around 13% being singletons, with the ten largest covering approximately 0.94%. Sequencing was done on a sample of central memory CD4+ T cells from blood. The receptors stem from a human donor in good health.

This clonotype was observed at least ten times. The CDR3 DNA is TGCAGTGCTAGAGGACTAGCGGAGAACACCGGGGAGCTGTTTTTT. The encoded protein is CSARGLAENTGELFF. J is TRBJ2-2 and V is TRBV20-1; 9 nucleotides line up with TRBD2. The CDR3 is 15 amino acids. CDR1 is DFQATT, CDR2 SNEGSKA, per germline (reference sequence). Trimming cost V 1 base and J 1 base; bases outside gene matches: 1.

This clonotype was found many times. CDR3 region: CAWSADYEQYF. For the CDR3, the DNA is TGTGCCTGGAGTGCCGACTACGAGCAGTACTTC. V usage is TRBV30 and J usage is TRBJ2-7, with no clear D. CDR1 is GTSNPN and CDR2 is SVGIG in the germline V gene (reference sequence). The germline V and J ends were trimmed by 1 base and 3 bases, with 4 bases remaining between them. This CDR3 comprises 11 residues. Filled out from reference TRBV30 and TRBJ2-7, the complete variable domain reads SQTIHQWPATLVQPVGSPLSLECTVEGTSNPNLYWYRQAAGRGLQLLFYSVGIGQISSEVPQNLSASRPQDRQFILSSKKLLLSDSGFYLCAWSADYEQYFGPGTRLTVT.

This clonotype was detected ten times or more. The chain carries TRBV10-3 and TRBJ2-7, with TRBD1 matching over 8 bases. The CDR3 spans 15 residues. Germline CDR1 ENHRY, CDR2 SYGVKD. With V trimmed by 6 bases and J by 0 bases, 7 bases remained unmatched. The CDR3 spells CAIRKGQDNSYEQYF. The CDR3 nucleotides are TGTGCCATCAGGAAGGGACAGGACAACTCCTACGAGCAGTACTTC.

This rearrangement joins TRBV29-1 to TRBJ1-2; no clear D gene. CDR1 is SQVTM and CDR2 is ANQGSEA in the germline V gene. V lost 4 bases to trimming and J lost 8 bases, with 14 bases between them. The CDR3 runs 12 residues. The CDR3 bases are TGCAGCGTTGTGGCCGACGGAGGAGGCTACACCTTC. This gives the protein CSVVADGGGYTF.

The V and J genes are TRBV15 and TRBJ1-3, with D possibly TRBD1 on 5 matching bases. The CDR3 length is 16 residues. Germline-derived CDR1 and CDR2 are LNHNV and YYDKDF (reference sequence). V lost 4 bases, J lost 2 bases, and 15 bases lay in between. The CDR3 DNA follows: TGTGCCACCAGCACCCCGGGAGGGGTCACTGGAAACACCATATATTTT. The encoded protein is CATSTPGGVTGNTIYF. Looking up the rest from reference TRBV15 and TRBJ1-3 gives the full variable domain: DAMVIQNPRYQVTQFGKPVTLSCSQTLNHNVMYWYQQKSSQAPKLLFHYYDKDFNNEADTPDNFQSRRPNTSFCFLDIRSPGLGDTAMYLCATSTPGGVTGNTIYFGEGSWLTVV.

This chain connects TRBV4-1 to TRBJ1-1; D remains unclear. Deletions cut 4 bases from V and 5 bases from J, with 14 bases between. CDR1 is MGHRA and CDR2 is YSYEKL in the germline V gene. The CDR3 spans 14 residues. The CDR3 DNA follows: TGCGCCAGCAGCCTCCTAACGGTCAAGACTGAAGCTTTCTTT. It codes for CASSLLTVKTEAFF.

V is TRBV6-2 or TRBV6-3 and J is TRBJ2-1; 10 bases are shared with TRBD2. Per the germline V gene, CDR1 is MNHEY and CDR2 is SVGEGT. The CDR3 is 14 amino acids. Unmatched junction bases numbered 6, after V lost 6 bases and J lost 7 bases. As DNA, the CDR3 is TGTGCCAGCAGATCTAGCGGGAGTATAAATGAGCAGTTCTTC. This encodes CASRSSGSINEQFF.

At least ten counts were recorded for this clonotype. The chain recombines TRBV20-1 with TRBJ1-5, with D perhaps matching TRBD1 (5 bases). From germline, CDR1 is DFQATT and CDR2 SNEGSKA (reference sequence). Trimming removed 0 bases at V and 8 bases at J, with 11 bases between. The length of the CDR3 is 13 residues. The CDR3 bases are TGCAGTGCTAGAGACCGATTAGGGGAGCCCCAGCATTTT. Amino acids: CSARDRLGEPQHF.

V and J are TRBV7-2 and TRBJ1-1; D remains ambiguous. Germline V CDR1 and CDR2: SGHTA, FQGNSA. This CDR3 is built from 13 residues. Trimming removed 4 bases at V and 5 bases at J, with 11 bases between. The DNA of the CDR3 is TGTGCCAGCAGCTCGACTCGTTCTACTGAAGCTTTCTTT. As protein: CASSSTRSTEAFF.

This clonotype showed up many times. The CDR3 is CASSFTSFSSYNEQFF. DNA of the CDR3: TGTGCCAGCAGCTTTACTAGCTTTAGCTCCTACAATGAGCAGTTCTTC. The V and J genes are TRBV7-2 and TRBJ2-1; the D gene is possibly TRBD2 (6 bases). Germline V gene sequence: CDR1 SGHTA, CDR2 FQGNSA. This CDR3 is built from 16 residues. The V end was cut by 3 bases, the J end by 0 bases, with 12 bases between. The whole variable domain, filled in from reference TRBV7-2 and TRBJ2-1, reads GAGVSQSPSNKVTEKGKDVELRCDPISGHTALYWYRQSLGQGLEFLIYFQGNSAPDKSGLPSDRFSAERTGGSVSTLTIQRTQQEDSAVYLCASSFTSFSSYNEQFFGPGTRLTVL.

This clonotype has at least ten counts. The chain couples TRBV10-3 to TRBJ2-1; 8 bases are shared with TRBD2. The junction had 15 bases not matched to a gene; V was cut back by 10 bases and J by 7 bases. Germline V gene data show CDR1 as ENHRY and CDR2 as SYGVKD. The CDR3 covers 15 residues. The CDR3 sequence is CASKTGGGVSNEQFF. The CDR3 region has the DNA TGTGCCAGCAAAACGGGGGGGGGCGTGTCAAATGAGCAGTTCTTC.

The V call is TRBV4-3, the J call TRBJ1-3, with D maybe TRBD1 (6 bases). The CDR3 is 14 residues long. V lost 4 bases and J 2 bases, leaving 9 bases between the germline ends. CDR1 and CDR2 (germline): LGHNA, YSLEER. The CDR3 sequence: CASSPGTTGNTIYF. Here the CDR3 DNA reads TGCGCCAGCAGCCCCGGGACAACTGGAAACACCATATATTTT.

This clonotype was seen a few times. The chain joins TRBV6-6 to TRBJ1-3, with D possibly being TRBD1 (5 bases). Germline lookup yields CDR1 MNHNY and CDR2 SVGAGI (reference sequence). V was clipped by 2 bases and J by 1 base, with 9 bases between them. This CDR3 has 15 amino acids. Here the CDR3 DNA reads TGTGCCAGCAGTTACGGGGGGGTTTCTGGAAACACCATATATTTT. It codes for CASSYGGVSGNTIYF.

This clonotype appeared a few times. This chain connects TRBV24-1 to TRBJ2-7; D assignment may be TRBD1 or TRBD2 (5 bases each). The CDR3 is made up of 16 amino acids. The germline V and J ends were trimmed by 4 bases and 7 bases, with 22 bases remaining between them. Germline V CDR1 and CDR2: KGHDR, SFDVKD. CDR3 region: CATSDPHRDHRGEQYF. In DNA form, the CDR3 reads TGTGCCACCAGTGACCCCCACCGGGACCACCGAGGGGAGCAGTACTTC.

The chain joins TRBV9 to TRBJ1-2; D gene unclear. The CDR3 is 14 amino acids. Trimming pared 0 bases from V and 4 bases from J, leaving 10 bases between. Looked up from germline, CDR1 is SGDLS and CDR2 is YYNGEE. The CDR3 DNA reads as TGTGCCAGCAGCGTAGGGAGCGAGGGCTATGGCTACACCTTC. Amino acid sequence: CASSVGSEGYGYTF.

This clonotype showed up just a few times. The chain carries TRBV29-1 and TRBJ2-1; 10 bases fit TRBD2. With 8 bases clipped from V and 6 bases from J, the junction kept 7 bases outside the gene matches. The CDR3 length is 13 residues. From germline, CDR1 is SQVTM and CDR2 ANQGSEA. In nucleotides, the CDR3 is TGCAGCAGGGTAGCGGGGGGCTCCAATGAGCAGTTCTTC. It is translated as CSRVAGGSNEQFF.

In the case of this clonotype: Given a much more abundant clone one base away, this may be a read error. The chain couples TRBV7-8 to TRBJ2-3; a possible D gene is TRBD2 (6 bases). Germline V gene lookup returns CDR1 SGHVS and CDR2 FQNEAQ. The CDR3 sequence is 14 residues long. CDR3 DNA sequence: TGTGCCAACAGCCCAGGGACTCGCACAGATACGCAGTATTTT. Residues: CANSPGTRTDTQYF. The full variable domain, its missing parts supplied by reference TRBV7-8 and TRBJ2-3, is GAGVSQSPRYKVAKRGQDVALRCDPISGHVSLFWYQQALGQGPEFLTYFQNEAQLDKSGLPSDRFFAERPEGSVSTLKIQRTQQEDSAVYLCANSPGTRTDTQYFGPGTRLTVL.

This clonotype was observed at least ten times. V is TRBV19 and J is TRBJ2-1; no definite D call. The V end lost 2 bases, the J end lost 3 bases, and 8 bases lay between the germline ends. The CDR3 is made up of 14 amino acids. CDR1 is LNHDA and CDR2 is SQIVND in the germline V gene (reference sequence). CDR3 bases: TGTGCCAGTAGTATAACACGGCTCTACAATGAGCAGTTCTTC. It specifies CASSITRLYNEQFF. The whole variable domain, remainder taken from reference TRBV19 and TRBJ2-1, is DGGITQSPKYLFRKEGQNVTLSCEQNLNHDAMYWYRQDPGQGLRLIYYSQIVNDFQKGDIAEGYSVSREKKESFPLTVTSAQKNPTAFYLCASSITRLYNEQFFGPGTRLTVL.

This clonotype occurred a few times. This chain connects TRBV4-3 to TRBJ1-6; a weak D match, TRBD1 (5 bases). Germline V CDR1 and CDR2: LGHNA, YSLEER. The CDR3 has 15 amino acids. V lost 0 bases and J lost 7, with 10 bases in between. For the CDR3, the DNA is TGCGCCAGCAGCCAAGAGGCAGGGACGAATTCACCCCTCCACTTT. It translates to CASSQEAGTNSPLHF.

This chain joins TRBV5-1 and TRBJ1-2; D possibly corresponds to TRBD1 (5 bases). The germline CDR1 and CDR2 sequences are SGHRS and YFSETQ. The CDR3 is 15 amino acids. The V gene lost 4 bases and the J gene lost 8 bases, with 21 bases spanning the gap. The CDR3 nucleotides read TGCGCCAGCAGCGCCAGTCCCGGGACTGAGGGAGGCTACACCTTC. Amino acid sequence: CASSASPGTEGGYTF. Complete variable domain (other parts from reference TRBV5-1 and TRBJ1-2): KAGVTQTPRYLIKTRGQQVTLSCSPISGHRSVSWYQQTPGQGLQFLFEYFSETQRNKGNFPGRFSGRQFSNSRSEMNVSTLELGDSALYLCASSASPGTEGGYTFGSGTRLTVV.

Ten or more counts support this clonotype. The V and J genes are TRBV2 and TRBJ2-3; D not resolved. The V and J ends lost 8 bases and 7 bases respectively, with 10 bases between them. This CDR3 region has 11 residues. Germline assignment: CDR1 SNHLY and CDR2 FYNNEI. CDR3 sequence (DNA): TGTGCCAGCGGCAATGAGCATACGCAGTATTTT. Encoded protein: CASGNEHTQYF.

J is TRBJ1-2 and V is TRBV19, with D uncertain. Germline V gene data show CDR1 as LNHDA and CDR2 as SQIVND (reference sequence). V was pared by 7 bases and J by 0 bases, with 6 bases between. There are 12 residues in the CDR3. The CDR3 bases are TGTGCCAGTATGATGTCTAACTATGGCTACACCTTC. It encodes CASMMSNYGYTF.

The chain recombines TRBV5-1 with TRBJ1-1; possibly TRBD1 for D (5 bases). CDR1 SGHRS and CDR2 YFSETQ come from the germline V gene. The CDR3 runs 14 residues. Trimming removed 0 bases from V and 2 bases from J, with 8 bases in between. This chain's CDR3 is CASSLVTANTEAFF. The CDR3 nucleotides are TGCGCCAGCAGCTTGGTGACAGCCAACACTGAAGCTTTCTTT.

This clonotype has more than one count but fewer than ten. V gene TRBV5-1 combines with J gene TRBJ2-7, with a weak D call TRBD1 (6 bases). The CDR3 has 16 amino acids. V was pared by 3 bases and J by 2 bases, with 18 bases between. Germline CDR1 and CDR2: SGHRS and YFSETQ. CDR3 amino acids: CASSSNSGHYTYEQYF. The CDR3 DNA is TGCGCCAGCAGCTCTAACTCGGGACACTATACCTACGAGCAGTACTTC.

This clonotype was counted ten times or more. CDR3: CATSRDRSRNEQFF. DNA of the CDR3: TGTGCCACCAGCAGAGATCGTTCTCGCAATGAGCAGTTCTTC. J is TRBJ2-1 and V is TRBV15, with unresolved D. Germline CDR1 is LNHNV and CDR2 is YYDKDF (reference sequence). Trimming removed 0 bases from V and 6 bases from J, with 9 bases in between. The CDR3 has 14 amino acids.

This clonotype was seen a handful of times. The chain is built from TRBV5-6 and TRBJ1-2, with D possibly matching TRBD1 (6 bases). Deletions cut 4 bases from V and 4 bases from J, with 17 bases between. The CDR3 has 15 residues. The germline V gene encodes CDR1 SGHDT and CDR2 YYEEEE. The DNA of the CDR3 is TGTGCCAGCAGCCCCCCGTTAGGAGGGGGCTATGGCTACACCTTC. Translation: CASSPPLGGGYGYTF. The full variable domain, rest sourced from reference TRBV5-6 and TRBJ1-2, is DAGVTQSPTHLIKTRGQQVTLRCSPKSGHDTVSWYQQALGQGPQFIFQYYEEEERQRGNFPDRFSGHQFPNYSSELNVNALLLGDSALYLCASSPPLGGGYGYTFGSGTRLTVV.

The CDR3 spells CASSTLAGGTETQYF. The CDR3 region has the DNA TGTGCCAGCAGCACCCTAGCGGGAGGAACCGAGACCCAGTACTTC. The chain couples TRBV5-4 to TRBJ2-5; 11 bases match TRBD2. The CDR3 has 15 amino acids. The trim removed 4 bases at V and 5 bases at J, leaving 7 bases unmatched. Germline V gene sequence: CDR1 SGHNT, CDR2 YYREEE (reference sequence).

This CDR3 is CSASENHQQPQHF. In DNA form, the CDR3 reads TGCAGTGCTAGCGAGAACCATCAGCAGCCCCAGCATTTT. The chain carries TRBV20-1 and TRBJ1-5; D not certain. V gave up 3 bases and J gave up 7 bases, with 13 bases separating them. There are 13 residues in the CDR3. CDR1 and CDR2 (germline): DFQATT, SNEGSKA (reference sequence).

The chain employs TRBV6-2 or TRBV6-3 and TRBJ2-3; weak D call: TRBD2 (6 bases). Deletions cut 6 bases from V and 7 bases from J, with 20 bases between. The CDR3 loop spans 15 amino acids. Germline-derived CDR1 and CDR2 are MNHEY and SVGEGT. In nucleotides, the CDR3 is TGTGCCAGCAGCCCGCGACTAGGAGGACGAAATACGCAGTATTTT. The encoded protein is CASSPRLGGRNTQYF.

This clonotype appeared a few times. The gene calls are TRBV4-3 and TRBJ1-3, with D unresolved. The CDR3 consists of 14 residues. Germline CDR1 LGHNA, CDR2 YSLEER. The germline V and J ends were trimmed by 0 bases and 10 bases, with 13 bases remaining between them. CDR3 sequence reads: CASSQEALGGTIYF. CDR3 sequence (DNA): TGCGCCAGCAGCCAAGAGGCCCTCGGAGGGACCATATATTTT.